This T cell receptor beta chain emerged from a study of OX40 agonist ivuxolimab in advanced cancers. Assay: immunoSEQ multiplex PCR; the TCRdb copy retains only in-frame clones and omits some. The table has 67,000 or so clones, roughly 87% seen once. V gave up 0 bases and J gave up 8 bases, with 10 bases separating them. Germline V gene lookup returns CDR1 SEHNR and CDR2 FQNEAQ (reference sequence). This CDR3 has 14 residues. This sequence was found in an adult with an advanced solid tumor such as melanoma, head and neck, liver or kidney cancer. J is TRBJ1-4 and V is TRBV7-9; tentatively, D is TRBD1 (6 bases). The sample in question was CD4+ or CD8+ T cells sorted from blood, obtained in a trial of the OX40 agonist ivuxolimab. The CDR3 DNA follows: TGTGCCAGCAGCTTAGCGGGGGCTATGGAAAAACTGTTTTTT. Translated: CASSLAGAMEKLFF.